This T cell receptor (beta chain) was sequenced in a study of identical twins. Whole-study findings and limits: There was an excess of low generation probability in the out-of-frame alpha sequences that twins shared.

TCRdb reprocessed the 5' RACE reads via MiXCR and lists one record per CDR3 protein. The sample has roughly 470,000 distinct CDR3 sequences; 14% are singletons. The CDR3 is 16 amino acids. Germline V gene lookup returns CDR1 SGHAT and CDR2 FQNNGV. V was shortened by 1 base and J by 0 bases, with 11 bases between the two germline ends. There are a few counts of this clonotype. Its antigen is not identified. These same data were also listed under a study on yellow fever vaccine responses in identical twins.

This rearrangement joins TRBV11-2 to TRBJ2-3, with D perhaps TRBD2 (5 bases). Material: CD4+ T cells sorted from blood. The clonotype comes from a woman younger than 35 in good health. The CDR3 nucleotides read TGTGCCAGCAGCTTAGGAGGCCGGGATAGCACAGATACGCAGTATTTT. This translates into CASSLGGRDSTDTQYF.